Listed below are T cell receptor beta chains from one sample, sequenced in a study of T cells in Graves' hyperthyroidism and ophthalmopathy. TCRdb reprocessed the multiplex PCR reads via MiXCR and lists one record per CDR3 protein. The sample records approximately 400,000 distinct CDR3 sequences, around 14% being singletons. The sequenced material came from blood. The receptors shown here come from a woman between 18 and 29 years old with Graves' hyperthyroidism that later progressed to Graves' ophthalmopathy. Each CDR3 is given with its conserved first and last residue. The order of the fields is D gene, clone size, J gene, V gene, CDR3 protein, CDR3 DNA. A D gene is named only where the DNA matches it firmly. Only some rows state a clone size, as once, few, many or a class for expanded clones.

d_call: TRBD1
clone_size: .
j_call: TRBJ2-7
v_call: TRBV18
cdr3_aa: CASSPPMGQGRNYEQYF
cdr3_nt: TGTGCCAGCTCACCCCCCATGGGACAGGGCCGAAACTACGAGCAGTACTTC

d_call: .
clone_size: .
j_call: TRBJ1-4
v_call: TRBV20-1
cdr3_aa: CSASLSGANEKLFF
cdr3_nt: TGCAGTGCTAGTCTTTCTGGGGCCAATGAAAAACTGTTTTTT

d_call: .
clone_size: many
j_call: TRBJ2-3
v_call: TRBV6-6
cdr3_aa: CASSYSATGTSTDTQYF
cdr3_nt: TGTGCCAGCAGTTACTCGGCGACAGGCACCAGCACAGATACGCAGTATTTT

d_call: .
clone_size: few
j_call: TRBJ2-1
v_call: TRBV15
cdr3_aa: CATSSGGAQGNEQFF
cdr3_nt: TGTGCCACCAGCTCGGGGGGCGCCCAGGGGAATGAGCAGTTCTTC

d_call: TRBD2
clone_size: few
j_call: TRBJ2-1
v_call: TRBV5-6
cdr3_aa: CASSSLAPGLAGVISNNEQFF
cdr3_nt: TGTGCCAGCAGCTCCCTCGCCCCGGGACTAGCGGGCGTCATAAGTAACAATGAGCAGTTCTTC

d_call: TRBD2
clone_size: few
j_call: TRBJ2-1
v_call: TRBV9
cdr3_aa: CASSAGAGGNEQFF
cdr3_nt: TGTGCCAGCAGCGCCGGAGCGGGAGGCAATGAGCAGTTCTTC

d_call: .
clone_size: many
j_call: TRBJ1-1
v_call: TRBV5-5
cdr3_aa: CASSWGWGATEAFF
cdr3_nt: TGTGCCAGCAGCTGGGGGTGGGGGGCCACTGAAGCTTTCTTT

d_call: TRBD1
clone_size: many
j_call: TRBJ2-7
v_call: TRBV18
cdr3_aa: CASSIGTGNSYEQYF
cdr3_nt: TGTGCCAGCTCGATCGGGACAGGCAATTCCTACGAGCAGTACTTC

d_call: TRBD1
clone_size: few
j_call: TRBJ1-2
v_call: TRBV20-1
cdr3_aa: CSAGQGAQNYGYTF
cdr3_nt: TGCAGTGCTGGGCAGGGGGCGCAGAACTATGGCTACACCTTC

d_call: TRBD1
clone_size: few
j_call: TRBJ1-1
v_call: TRBV27
cdr3_aa: CASSAPILTGGRAFF
cdr3_nt: TGTGCCAGCAGTGCCCCGATCCTCACAGGGGGCAGGGCTTTCTTT

d_call: TRBD2
clone_size: .
j_call: TRBJ2-2
v_call: TRBV19
cdr3_aa: CASSIRGLAGVTGELFF
cdr3_nt: TGTGCCAGTAGTATCCGGGGACTAGCGGGAGTCACCGGGGAGCTGTTTTTT

d_call: .
clone_size: once
j_call: TRBJ2-2
v_call: TRBV20-1
cdr3_aa: CSASPVDGVGELFF
cdr3_nt: TGCAGTGCTAGCCCCGTGGACGGCGTCGGGGAGCTGTTTTTT

d_call: TRBD1
clone_size: few
j_call: TRBJ2-1
v_call: TRBV28
cdr3_aa: CASSPRDRVEQFF
cdr3_nt: TGTGCCAGCAGTCCCAGGGACAGGGTTGAGCAGTTCTTC

d_call: .
clone_size: many
j_call: TRBJ2-7
v_call: TRBV2
cdr3_aa: CASSGAGRAQLEQYF
cdr3_nt: TGTGCCAGCAGCGGCGCCGGTAGGGCCCAACTCGAGCAGTACTTC

d_call: .
clone_size: many
j_call: TRBJ2-2
v_call: TRBV18
cdr3_aa: CASSPSGSNTGELFF
cdr3_nt: TGTGCCAGCTCACCCTCCGGGAGTAACACCGGGGAGCTGTTTTTT

d_call: TRBD2
clone_size: many
j_call: TRBJ2-3
v_call: TRBV6-2/TRBV6-3
cdr3_aa: CASSYDAGGTMDTQYF
cdr3_nt: TGTGCCAGCAGTTACGATGCGGGAGGAACAATGGATACGCAGTATTTT

d_call: TRBD2
clone_size: few
j_call: TRBJ2-1
v_call: TRBV7-9
cdr3_aa: CASSFPGGGNEQFF
cdr3_nt: TGTGCCAGCAGCTTTCCCGGCGGGGGAAATGAGCAGTTCTTC

d_call: TRBD2
clone_size: many
j_call: TRBJ2-7
v_call: TRBV5-6
cdr3_aa: CASSLTSGYEQYF
cdr3_nt: TGTGCCAGCAGCTTGACTAGCGGCTACGAGCAGTACTTC

d_call: .
clone_size: .
j_call: TRBJ2-2
v_call: TRBV29-1
cdr3_aa: CSAGTPFSGGELFF
cdr3_nt: TGCAGCGCTGGGACTCCGTTTAGTGGCGGGGAGCTGTTTTTT

d_call: TRBD2
clone_size: many
j_call: TRBJ2-3
v_call: TRBV20-1
cdr3_aa: CSARDSALAGVEDFTDTQYF
cdr3_nt: TGCAGTGCTAGAGATTCTGCACTAGCGGGAGTGGAGGACTTCACAGATACGCAGTATTTT

d_call: .
clone_size: few
j_call: TRBJ1-4
v_call: TRBV18
cdr3_aa: CASSPRGGEKLFF
cdr3_nt: TGTGCCAGCTCACCACGAGGTGGGGAAAAACTGTTTTTT

d_call: TRBD1
clone_size: .
j_call: TRBJ1-1
v_call: TRBV27
cdr3_aa: CASSSGQGAAEAFF
cdr3_nt: TGTGCCAGCAGTTCGGGACAGGGGGCCGCTGAAGCTTTCTTT

d_call: .
clone_size: .
j_call: TRBJ2-7
v_call: TRBV2
cdr3_aa: CASDGGSEQYF
cdr3_nt: TGTGCCAGCGACGGAGGCTCGGAGCAGTACTTC

d_call: TRBD1
clone_size: many
j_call: TRBJ1-5
v_call: TRBV10-3
cdr3_aa: CAISTGDQPQHF
cdr3_nt: TGTGCCATCAGTACAGGGGATCAGCCCCAGCATTTT

d_call: .
clone_size: few
j_call: TRBJ2-7
v_call: TRBV30
cdr3_aa: CAWDASLFSYEQYF
cdr3_nt: TGTGCCTGGGATGCTAGCCTCTTCTCCTACGAGCAGTACTTC

d_call: .
clone_size: few
j_call: TRBJ2-1
v_call: TRBV5-1
cdr3_aa: CASSQDSASGPYNEQFF
cdr3_nt: TGTGCCAGCAGCCAAGATTCGGCCAGCGGCCCCTACAATGAGCAGTTCTTC

d_call: TRBD1
clone_size: .
j_call: TRBJ2-7
v_call: TRBV18
cdr3_aa: CASSPTPRDRGDEQYF
cdr3_nt: TGTGCCAGCTCACCTACACCCCGGGACAGGGGCGACGAGCAGTACTTC

d_call: .
clone_size: many
j_call: TRBJ2-6
v_call: TRBV7-9
cdr3_aa: CASSLARDKPHSGANVLTF
cdr3_nt: TGTGCCAGCAGCCTGGCCCGGGACAAACCCCACTCTGGGGCCAACGTCCTGACTTTC

d_call: TRBD2
clone_size: many
j_call: TRBJ2-1
v_call: TRBV6-2/TRBV6-3
cdr3_aa: CASREREGYNEQFF
cdr3_nt: TGTGCCAGCAGGGAGCGGGAGGGCTACAATGAGCAGTTCTTC

d_call: .
clone_size: .
j_call: TRBJ2-2
v_call: TRBV28
cdr3_aa: CASSHGRTRELFF
cdr3_nt: TGTGCCAGCAGCCACGGGCGCACCAGGGAGCTGTTTTTT

d_call: .
clone_size: many
j_call: TRBJ2-3
v_call: TRBV9
cdr3_aa: CASSVQGLSTDTQYF
cdr3_nt: TGTGCCAGCAGCGTACAGGGTCTCAGCACAGATACGCAGTATTTT

d_call: .
clone_size: many
j_call: TRBJ2-1
v_call: TRBV20-1
cdr3_aa: CSARDLLGRSSYNEQFF
cdr3_nt: TGCAGTGCTAGAGATCTGCTAGGAAGGAGCTCCTACAATGAGCAGTTCTTC

d_call: .
clone_size: few
j_call: TRBJ2-1
v_call: TRBV6-5
cdr3_aa: CASSYSGRGSYNEQFF
cdr3_nt: TGTGCCAGCAGTTACTCGGGGAGGGGGTCCTACAATGAGCAGTTCTTC

d_call: TRBD2
clone_size: .
j_call: TRBJ2-1
v_call: TRBV7-2
cdr3_aa: CASSRTSGRASHNEQFF
cdr3_nt: TGTGCCAGCAGCCGGACTAGCGGGAGGGCCTCCCACAATGAGCAGTTCTTC

d_call: .
clone_size: many
j_call: TRBJ2-3
v_call: TRBV11-2
cdr3_aa: CASSQRGTLSTDTQYF
cdr3_nt: TGTGCCAGCAGCCAGAGGGGGACCCTAAGCACAGATACGCAGTATTTT

d_call: TRBD2
clone_size: .
j_call: TRBJ2-3
v_call: TRBV7-9
cdr3_aa: CASSLSGGRALTDTQYF
cdr3_nt: TGTGCCAGCAGCTTATCCGGCGGGAGGGCCCTCACAGATACGCAGTATTTT

d_call: .
clone_size: many
j_call: TRBJ2-3
v_call: TRBV7-3
cdr3_aa: CASSLNPSDTQYF
cdr3_nt: TGTGCCAGCAGCTTAAATCCCTCAGATACGCAGTATTTT

d_call: TRBD2
clone_size: few
j_call: TRBJ2-7
v_call: TRBV11-3
cdr3_aa: CASRREGADEQYF
cdr3_nt: TGTGCCAGCAGGCGGGAGGGGGCAGACGAGCAGTACTTC

d_call: TRBD2
clone_size: many
j_call: TRBJ2-3
v_call: TRBV2
cdr3_aa: CASSWREEVDTQYF
cdr3_nt: TGTGCCAGCAGTTGGCGGGAGGAGGTAGATACGCAGTATTTT

d_call: TRBD1
clone_size: many
j_call: TRBJ2-5
v_call: TRBV7-2
cdr3_aa: CASSLSQGTGGTQYF
cdr3_nt: TGTGCCAGCAGCTTATCACAGGGGACAGGGGGGACCCAGTACTTC

d_call: .
clone_size: many
j_call: TRBJ2-3
v_call: TRBV18
cdr3_aa: CASSGGGVTTDTQYF
cdr3_nt: TGTGCCAGCTCAGGAGGAGGGGTCACCACAGATACGCAGTATTTT

d_call: TRBD2
clone_size: .
j_call: TRBJ2-1
v_call: TRBV7-9
cdr3_aa: CASSRAGGTYNEQFF
cdr3_nt: TGTGCCAGCAGCAGAGCGGGAGGGACTTACAATGAGCAGTTCTTC

d_call: .
clone_size: many
j_call: TRBJ2-7
v_call: TRBV6-1
cdr3_aa: CASSEGPRFASYEQYF
cdr3_nt: TGTGCCAGCAGTGAGGGACCGAGGTTCGCCTCCTACGAGCAGTACTTC

d_call: .
clone_size: few
j_call: TRBJ1-5
v_call: TRBV20-1
cdr3_aa: CSATGGGKSNQPQHF
cdr3_nt: TGCAGTGCCACCGGGGGCGGAAAGAGCAATCAGCCCCAGCATTTT

d_call: TRBD1
clone_size: many
j_call: TRBJ2-1
v_call: TRBV7-9
cdr3_aa: CASSTGGNTGNEQFF
cdr3_nt: TGTGCCAGCAGCACAGGGGGCAATACGGGCAATGAGCAGTTCTTC

d_call: .
clone_size: few
j_call: TRBJ2-1
v_call: TRBV7-9
cdr3_aa: CASGGGGLPPDEQFF
cdr3_nt: TGTGCCAGCGGGGGAGGGGGGCTACCCCCCGATGAGCAGTTCTTC

d_call: .
clone_size: few
j_call: TRBJ2-1
v_call: TRBV19
cdr3_aa: CASATGGGYNEQFF
cdr3_nt: TGTGCCAGTGCAACAGGGGGGGGCTACAATGAGCAGTTCTTC

d_call: TRBD2
clone_size: few
j_call: TRBJ2-7
v_call: TRBV19
cdr3_aa: CASSSGGSADEQYF
cdr3_nt: TGTGCCAGTAGTAGCGGCGGGAGCGCCGATGAGCAGTACTTC